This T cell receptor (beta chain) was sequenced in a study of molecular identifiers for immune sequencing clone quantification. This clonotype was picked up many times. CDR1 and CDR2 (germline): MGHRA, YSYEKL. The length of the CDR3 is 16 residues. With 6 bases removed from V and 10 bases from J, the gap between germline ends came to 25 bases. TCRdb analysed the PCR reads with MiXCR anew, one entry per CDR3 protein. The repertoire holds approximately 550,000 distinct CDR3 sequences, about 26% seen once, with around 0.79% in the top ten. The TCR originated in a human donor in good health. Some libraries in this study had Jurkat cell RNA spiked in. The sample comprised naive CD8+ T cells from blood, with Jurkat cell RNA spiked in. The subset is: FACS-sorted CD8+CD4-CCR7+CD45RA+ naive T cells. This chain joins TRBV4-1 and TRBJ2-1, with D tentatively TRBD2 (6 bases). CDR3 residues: CASSPPLAQYISEQFF. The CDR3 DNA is TGCGCCAGCAGTCCCCCGCTAGCGCAATACATCTCCGAGCAGTTCTTC.